This paragraph reports one T cell receptor (beta chain). What it binds is unknown. Extracted total RNA amounted to at least 5.5 micrograms for each sample. A second roughly 6 to 12 cycle PCR used barcoded and J-beta primers. MiXCR, applied by TCRdb to the 5' RACE reads, yields one record per CDR3 protein. The sample carries 1,800,000 or so distinct CDR3 sequences, about two fifths recorded once. The data originate from a study of blood T cells in healthy people across ages. This CDR3 contains 13 residues. V shed 4 bases and J 10 bases; nucleotides not matched to a gene: 8. Germline-derived CDR1 and CDR2 are MNHNY and SVGAGI (reference sequence). Study outcomes and limitations: A strong correlation between TCR beta diversity and naive T cell percentage was seen.

The chain is built from TRBV6-6 and TRBJ2-3, with 7 nucleotides matching TRBD1. Sequencing was performed on blood. The clonotype originates from a human donor in good health. CDR3 DNA sequence: TGTGCCAGCAGTTCTCACAGGGGAGAGTCGCAGTATTTT. Translating it yields CASSSHRGESQYF.